The clone carrying this T cell receptor beta chain is medium-sized. Its target is unknown. The sample is drawn from a study of PD-1 blockade in classical Hodgkin lymphoma. Generated by immunoSEQ multiplex PCR, the TCRdb table keeps only in-frame clones and is missing some. This sample has tens of thousands of clones, with around 70% found just once. Regarding the study as a whole: In newly diagnosed patients, baseline TCR diversity was reportedly below that of healthy donors. Exclusion applied to patients who initiated nivolumab less than 1 year following ASCT. The study found complete responders had baseline diversity similar to newly diagnosed patients. CD4+ TCR diversity rose significantly by C4D1, and CD8+ TCR diversity did not.

All trial patients relapsed after autologous stem cell transplantation. This CDR3 region has 14 residues. The V end lost 8 bases, the J end lost 8 bases, and 21 bases lay between the germline ends. Germline CDR1 reads MNHEY; CDR2 reads SVGAGI. The clonotype comes from a human donor with classical Hodgkin lymphoma. This sequence joins TRBV6-5 and TRBJ1-2; D might be TRBD1 (5 bases). This material consisted of peripheral blood mononuclear cells (PBMCs), taken before the second cycle of nivolumab. The CDR3 DNA reads as TGTGCCAGCTGGGGGGGGGAGCGCGTTGGGGGCTACACCTTC. Translated: CASWGGERVGGYTF.